These T cell receptor beta chains were read from a single sample in a study of blood T cell repertoires in COVID-19. Using immunoSEQ multiplex PCR, the repertoire was profiled, and TCRdb retains in-frame clones only, with some absent. The data contain roughly 200,000 clones, less than 85% of them singletons. Material: PBMCs or T cells enriched from blood (not recorded which). The receptor set was obtained from a woman aged 55-69 years with acute COVID-19. Both conserved end residues are part of each CDR3. D genes are given only for firm matches. Not every row has a clone size; where given, it reads once, few, many or a size class.

TRBJ1-3	-	17	TRBV6-2/TRBV6-3	-	TGTGCCAGCAGTTACTCCACTCTCGGGACATCTGGAAACACCATATATTTT	CASSYSTLGTSGNTIYF
TRBJ1-1	-	15	TRBV7-9	-	TGTGCCAGCACCCCTAGCGGATATTCGAACACTGAAGCTTTCTTT	CASTPSGYSNTEAFF
TRBJ1-4	-	15	TRBV5-1	-	TGCGCCAGCAGCTTGGATCCAGCAACTAATGAAAAACTGTTTTTT	CASSLDPATNEKLFF
TRBJ1-3	-	13	TRBV10-3	-	TGTGCCATCAGTGGGGGCACTGGAAACACCATATATTTT	CAISGGTGNTIYF
TRBJ1-1	-	13	TRBV5-1	-	TGCGCCAGCAGCTTGGGCTTCAGGGAAAAAGCTTTCTTT	CASSLGFREKAFF
TRBJ2-5	-	16	TRBV25-1	TRBD2	TGTGCCAGCAGTGAAATCGGTAGCGGGGGCCAAGAGACCCAGTACTTC	CASSEIGSGGQETQYF
TRBJ1-5	-	15	TRBV18	-	TGTGCCAGCTCACCAAGTGGGGGGGGTGGTCAGCCCCAGCATTTT	CASSPSGGGGQPQHF
TRBJ2-5	-	18	TRBV10-3	TRBD2	TGTGCCATCAGTGAAGGGCTCCTAGCGGGAGGGGGGCAAGAGACCCAGTACTTC	CAISEGLLAGGGQETQYF
TRBJ1-1	-	13	TRBV28	-	TGTGCCATCTCCACAGGGCTGAGGACTGAAGCTTTCTTT	CAISTGLRTEAFF
TRBJ2-5	-	15	TRBV19	-	TGTGCCAGTAGTCTCGGGGGACCCCGCAAGGAGACCCAGTACTTC	CASSLGGPRKETQYF
TRBJ2-5	-	15	TRBV3-1/TRBV3-2	TRBD2	TGTGCCAGCAGCCGGACTAGCGGGCCTCAAGAGACCCAGTACTTC	CASSRTSGPQETQYF
TRBJ2-3	-	17	TRBV25-1	TRBD1	TGTGCCAGCAGTGGGGGGACAGGGACAACTAGCACAGATACGCAGTATTTT	CASSGGTGTTSTDTQYF
TRBJ1-1	few	15	TRBV11-2	-	TGTGCCAGCAGACCCCAGGGTAGGGCGTCCGTCGCCGCTTTCTTT	CASRPQGRASVAAFF
TRBJ1-6	-	12	TRBV10-3	-	TGTGCCATCAGTCCTCGAGATTCACCCCTCCACTTT	CAISPRDSPLHF
TRBJ2-3	-	15	TRBV7-2	-	TGTGCCAGCAGCTTGAGCAAGCCCAGCACAGATACGCAGTATTTT	CASSLSKPSTDTQYF
TRBJ1-1	-	14	TRBV4-2	-	TGTGCCAGCAGCCGAACGGACGGCGGGGCTGAAGCTTTCTTT	CASSRTDGGAEAFF
TRBJ1-3	-	15	TRBV18	TRBD1	TGTGCCAGCTCAGAACGGGACAGCTCTGGAAACACCATATATTTT	CASSERDSSGNTIYF
TRBJ1-3	-	14	TRBV19	-	TGTGCCACCCTAGAATGGGAGTCTGGAAACACCATATATTTT	CATLEWESGNTIYF
TRBJ2-1	-	14	TRBV15	TRBD1	TGTGCCACCAGCAGCATACAGGGGATTAATGAGCAGTTCTTC	CATSSIQGINEQFF
TRBJ2-3	-	17	TRBV7-2	-	TGTGCCAGCAGCTTAGTACGGGACATCTCTAGCACAGATACGCAGTATTTT	CASSLVRDISSTDTQYF
TRBJ1-4	few	15	TRBV9	-	TGTGCCAGCAGCGTACAGTTAGGAGGGGATGAAAAACTGTTTTTT	CASSVQLGGDEKLFF
TRBJ1-2	-	14	TRBV24-1	-	TGTGCCACCAGTGATTTGCCAGGGAGGGATGGCTACACCTTC	CATSDLPGRDGYTF
TRBJ2-5	-	17	TRBV7-9	-	TGTGCCAGCAGCTTAGCTGCCACTACAGGGTATAAAGAGACCCAGTACTTC	CASSLAATTGYKETQYF
TRBJ1-6	-	15	TRBV19	TRBD1	TGTGCCAGTAGTATCGGCCAGGGGGCGGGTTCACCCCTCCACTTT	CASSIGQGAGSPLHF
TRBJ1-5	-	15	TRBV7-2	-	TGTGCCAGCAGCTTGGGGGGAGTTAGGAATCAGCCCCAGCATTTT	CASSLGGVRNQPQHF
TRBJ2-7	few	20	TRBV4-1	TRBD2	TGCGCCAGCAGCCAGAAAGATACTGGGACTAGCGGGAGTTTAGGCTACGAGCAGTACTTC	CASSQKDTGTSGSLGYEQYF
TRBJ2-2	-	14	TRBV5-1	TRBD2	TGCGCCAGCAGCTTGGACCGGGAGGCCGGGGAGCTGTTTTTT	CASSLDREAGELFF
TRBJ1-6	-	12	TRBV7-9	-	TGTGCCAGCAGCTTAGTTCTTTCACCCCTCCACTTT	CASSLVLSPLHF
TRBJ2-7	-	17	TRBV5-4	TRBD2	TGTGCCAGCAGCTCAGGACTAGCGGGAGGGCCTCGGTCCGAGCAGTACTTC	CASSSGLAGGPRSEQYF
TRBJ2-1	-	17	TRBV4-3	TRBD1	TGCGCCAGCAGTGGACAGGGGAGTCGGGGCGGGGAGAATGGGCAGTTCTTC	CASSGQGSRGGENGQFF
TRBJ2-1	few	15	TRBV4-3	-	TGCGCCAGCAGCCAAAGGTCACAGACCTACAATGAGCAGTTCTTC	CASSQRSQTYNEQFF
TRBJ1-2	-	13	TRBV12-3/TRBV12-4	TRBD1	TGTGCCAGCAGCAGGGGACAGCCATATGGCTACACCTTC	CASSRGQPYGYTF
TRBJ1-2	-	15	TRBV7-2	-	TGTGCCAGCAGCTTAGCGGCGGCGAATCCGTATGGCTACACCTTC	CASSLAAANPYGYTF
TRBJ2-1	few	17	TRBV2	TRBD1	TGTGCCAGCAGTGGCTCCCCGGGACAGGTCTCCTACAATGAGCAGTTCTTC	CASSGSPGQVSYNEQFF
TRBJ1-2	few	14	TRBV6-5	TRBD1	TGTGCCAGCAGTCAGGACAGGGGGATCTATGGCTACACCTTC	CASSQDRGIYGYTF
TRBJ1-6	-	12	TRBV28	-	TGTGCCAGCAGTGGGGGGGGGTCACCCCTCCACTTT	CASSGGGSPLHF
TRBJ2-7	-	15	TRBV9	-	TGTGCCAGCAGCCGAAAAACGGTGGAGGGGAGCGAGCAGTACTTC	CASSRKTVEGSEQYF
TRBJ1-2	-	13	TRBV12-3/TRBV12-4	-	TGTGCCAGCAGCCCGGGGGGGTACTATGGCTACACCTTC	CASSPGGYYGYTF
TRBJ2-4	-	14	TRBV7-2	TRBD1	TGTGCCAGCAGCCCCCGACAGGGGAAAAACATTCAGTACTTC	CASSPRQGKNIQYF
TRBJ2-1	-	13	TRBV3-1/TRBV3-2	-	TGTGCCAGCAGCCCAGGCAGGGCCCATGAGCAGTTCTTC	CASSPGRAHEQFF
TRBJ1-5	-	17	TRBV19	TRBD1	TGTGCCAGTAGTCCAACCCTGGGACAGGGTACTGTTCAGCCCCAGCATTTT	CASSPTLGQGTVQPQHF
TRBJ1-1	few	16	TRBV5-5	TRBD1	TGTGCCAGCAGCTTTACGGACAGGGCCTATACCACTGAAGCTTTCTTT	CASSFTDRAYTTEAFF
TRBJ1-3	-	13	TRBV25-1	-	TGTGCCAGCAGTCCCGACGGGTGGGACACCATATATTTT	CASSPDGWDTIYF
TRBJ1-6	-	16	TRBV5-4	-	TGTGCCAGCAGCTTGGGTCGGAGCTCCTATAATTCACCCCTCCACTTT	CASSLGRSSYNSPLHF
TRBJ1-6	-	16	TRBV5-8	-	TGTGCCAGCAGCTTGGGGGGAGGGGACTACGGTTCACCCCTCCACTTT	CASSLGGGDYGSPLHF
TRBJ1-6	-	14	TRBV18	-	TGTGCCAGCTCCTTGAGCTCCTATAATTCACCCCTCCACTTT	CASSLSSYNSPLHF
TRBJ2-7	-	13	TRBV15	-	TGTGCCACCAGCAGAGACCTAGCCTACGAGCAGTACTTC	CATSRDLAYEQYF
TRBJ2-7	-	15	TRBV11-3	TRBD2	TGTGCCAGCAGCTCCACCAGTAGCGGGGGCTACGAGCAGTACTTC	CASSSTSSGGYEQYF
TRBJ2-1	-	16	TRBV10-2	TRBD2	TGCGCCAGCAGTGAGGGACTAGCGGGGTCCAGGCGTGAGCAGTTCTTC	CASSEGLAGSRREQFF
TRBJ2-3	-	14	TRBV3-1/TRBV3-2	-	TGTGCCAGCAGCCATCTGTCGAGGCCAGATACGCAGTATTTT	CASSHLSRPDTQYF
TRBJ2-7	-	15	TRBV6-1	-	TGTGCCAGCAGTTCCACCGCGGTCGCGCCCTCCGAGCAGTACTTC	CASSSTAVAPSEQYF
TRBJ2-3	-	13	TRBV10-2	TRBD2	TGCGCCAGCGGGCTAGCGGGAGGAGATACGCAGTATTTT	CASGLAGGDTQYF
TRBJ1-2	-	13	TRBV29-1	TRBD1	TGCAGCGTTGCAGGGGGCAGCGACTATGGCTACACCTTC	CSVAGGSDYGYTF
TRBJ2-7	-	15	TRBV19	TRBD1	TGTGCCAGTAGTACCCCAGGGACAGGGCGCTACGAGCAGTACTTC	CASSTPGTGRYEQYF